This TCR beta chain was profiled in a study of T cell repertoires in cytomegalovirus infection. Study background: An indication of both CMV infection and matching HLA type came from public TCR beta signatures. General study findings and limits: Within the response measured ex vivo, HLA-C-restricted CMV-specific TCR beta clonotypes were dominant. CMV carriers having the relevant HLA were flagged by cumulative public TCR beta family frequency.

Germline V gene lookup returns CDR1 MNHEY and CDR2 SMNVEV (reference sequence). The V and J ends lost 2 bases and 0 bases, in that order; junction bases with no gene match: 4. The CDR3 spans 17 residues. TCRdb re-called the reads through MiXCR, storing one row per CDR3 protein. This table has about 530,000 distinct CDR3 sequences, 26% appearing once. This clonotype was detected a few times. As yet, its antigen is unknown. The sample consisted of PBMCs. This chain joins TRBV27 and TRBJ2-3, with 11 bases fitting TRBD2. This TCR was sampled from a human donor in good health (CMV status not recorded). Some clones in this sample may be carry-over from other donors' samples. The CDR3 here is CASSLTSGGPSTDTQYF. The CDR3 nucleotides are TGTGCCAGCAGTTTAACTAGCGGGGGTCCTAGCACAGATACGCAGTATTTT.